Described below is a single T cell receptor (beta chain) sequence and its context. Its antigen is currently unknown. Healthy people donating bone marrow made up the donors. From germline, CDR1 is MGHRA and CDR2 YSYEKL. The CDR3 is 16 residues long. With V trimmed by 1 base and J by 3 bases, 4 bases remained unmatched. The data derive from a study of cytomegalovirus exposure and HLA in healthy donors. Points from the study as a whole: Using the classifier, cytomegalovirus status was reportedly diagnosed with high specificity and sensitivity. Highly shared sequence variants in one cluster were likely a sequencing artifact.

The study ran its PCR with 60 Vbeta and 13 Jbeta primers. The data were produced by immunoSEQ multiplex PCR, yet TCRdb's version contains in-frame clones alone and is incomplete. The sample holds about 100,000 clones; about 80% are singletons and the top ten take roughly 2.5%. The material sequenced was PBMCs. The receptor was derived from a man aged 50 to 59 in good health and CMV-seropositive. The chain carries TRBV4-1 and TRBJ2-2, with 8 bases aligning to TRBD1. In DNA form, the CDR3 reads TGCGCCAGCAGCCAAGGGACAGGGTATGACACCGGGGAGCTGTTTTTT. Translating gives CASSQGTGYDTGELFF.